Listed below are T cell receptor beta chains from one sample, sequenced in a study of identifying expanded T cells in peripheral blood. Clones were read by immunoSEQ multiplex PCR, and TCRdb kept only the in-frame ones, dropping some. The sample records 50,000 to 65,000 clones, around four fifths being singletons. The sample comprised blood. The receptors derive from a person aged 18-70 years in good health. The CDR3 runs from the conserved cysteine through the conserved F or W. D genes are given only for firm matches. The size of a clone is reported for some rows only, either as once, few or many, or as a class for expanded clones.

>TRBV7-2|.|TRBJ2-7|TRBD2
CASSRLAGAEEQYF
TGTGCCAGCAGCCGACTAGCGGGAGCTGAGGAGCAGTACTTC
>TRBV2|.|TRBJ1-2|.
CASSARGDGYTF
TGTGCCAGCAGTGCCCGGGGGGATGGCTACACCTTC
>TRBV9|.|TRBJ1-4|TRBD1
CASSPREGAGNEKLFF
TGTGCCAGCAGCCCCCGGGAGGGGGCCGGAAATGAAAAACTGTTTTTT
>TRBV6-5|medium-sized|TRBJ1-5|.
CASRGGNQPQHF
TGTGCCAGCAGGGGGGGGAATCAGCCCCAGCATTTT
>TRBV13|.|TRBJ2-3|.
CASSLRSGGEVPSTDTQYF
TGTGCCAGCAGCCTACGTAGCGGTGGGGAAGTTCCTAGCACAGATACGCAGTATTTT
>TRBV6-1|.|TRBJ1-5|.
CASSSPGGGNQPQHF
TGTGCCAGCAGTTCCCCGGGGGGGGGCAATCAGCCCCAGCATTTT
>TRBV5-6|.|TRBJ1-3|.
CASSSGNTIYF
TGTGCCAGCAGTTCTGGAAACACCATATATTTT
>TRBV5-1|.|TRBJ1-2|TRBD1
CASSEAPGQLYGYTF
TGCGCCAGCAGCGAAGCTCCGGGACAGCTTTATGGCTACACCTTC
>TRBV18|.|TRBJ2-2|.
CASSPGLPGTGELFF
TGTGCCAGCTCACCGGGACTCCCAGGGACCGGGGAGCTGTTTTTT
>TRBV2|.|TRBJ2-7|TRBD2
CASSVISGRSYEQYF
TGTGCCAGCAGTGTCATTAGCGGGAGATCCTACGAGCAGTACTTC
>TRBV5-1|.|TRBJ1-3|.
CASSSGGNLGNTIYF
TGCGCCAGCAGCTCGGGAGGGAATCTTGGAAACACCATATATTTT
>TRBV6-1|.|TRBJ2-1|TRBD2
CASSEFFREGTYNEQFF
TGTGCCAGCAGTGAATTCTTCCGGGAGGGGACCTACAATGAGCAGTTCTTC
>TRBV11-2|.|TRBJ2-3|TRBD2
CASSLVAAGLADTQYF
TGTGCCAGCAGCTTAGTTGCAGCGGGGCTGGCAGATACGCAGTATTTT
>TRBV2|.|TRBJ2-2|TRBD2
CASSPIAGGGTGELFF
TGTGCCAGCAGTCCTATAGCGGGGGGCGGCACCGGGGAGCTGTTTTTT
>TRBV4-1|.|TRBJ1-2|.
CASSQATLGNPGGYTF
TGCGCCAGCAGCCAGGCTACTCTGGGTAATCCAGGCGGCTACACCTTC
>TRBV13|.|TRBJ2-2|.
CASSLGVVAPLGELFF
TGTGCCAGCAGCTTAGGAGTCGTAGCTCCTCTCGGGGAGCTGTTTTTT
>TRBV7-7|.|TRBJ2-5|.
CASSKSAVHREETQYF
TGTGCCAGCAGCAAATCGGCGGTCCACAGAGAAGAGACCCAGTACTTC
>TRBV2|.|TRBJ1-3|.
CASSPFKLTTSGNTIYF
TGTGCCAGCAGTCCCTTTAAACTAACAACCTCTGGAAACACCATATATTTT
>TRBV14|few|TRBJ1-2|.
CASSLNPSHGYTF
TGTGCCAGCAGCCTCAACCCTTCTCACGGCTACACCTTC
>TRBV5-1|.|TRBJ2-3|.
CASSLRDPRWDTQYF
TGCGCCAGCAGCCTCCGGGATCCCCGTTGGGATACGCAGTATTTT
>TRBV7-8|.|TRBJ1-1|TRBD1
CASSYQGGTEAFF
TGTGCCAGCAGCTACCAGGGGGGTACTGAAGCTTTCTTT
>TRBV4-2|.|TRBJ2-1|.
CASSQEGSSYNEQFF
TGTGCCAGCAGCCAAGAGGGGTCCTCATACAATGAGCAGTTCTTC
>TRBV2|.|TRBJ2-5|TRBD2
CASRSGGDETQYF
TGTGCCAGCAGGAGCGGGGGGGACGAGACCCAGTACTTC
>TRBV18|once|TRBJ1-1|TRBD1
CASSPATGGFYAFF
TGTGCCAGCTCACCAGCGACAGGGGGTTTCTACGCTTTCTTT
>TRBV6-5|.|TRBJ1-2|.
CASSLRDPRRGYTF
TGTGCCAGCAGTCTCCGGGACCCCCGGAGGGGCTACACCTTC
>TRBV7-9|.|TRBJ1-1|.
CASSIRDGANTEAFF
TGTGCCAGCAGCATCCGGGACGGGGCGAACACTGAAGCTTTCTTT
>TRBV27|.|TRBJ2-1|.
CASSFGGVYNEQFF
TGTGCCAGCAGTTTCGGGGGAGTCTACAATGAGCAGTTCTTC
>TRBV5-1|.|TRBJ2-7|.
CASSLVMDRPYEQYF
TGCGCCAGCAGCTTGGTAATGGACAGACCCTACGAGCAGTACTTC
>TRBV10-2|.|TRBJ1-2|.
CASSEFGGYSYGYTF
TGCGCCAGCAGTGAGTTCGGGGGTTACAGCTATGGCTACACCTTC
>TRBV29-1|.|TRBJ1-5|.
CSVQGTGQPQHF
TGCAGCGTTCAGGGTACGGGTCAGCCCCAGCATTTT
>TRBV7-2|.|TRBJ2-2|TRBD2
CASARKAGGGNGELFF
TGTGCCAGCGCACGGAAGGCGGGGGGCGGTAACGGGGAGCTGTTTTTT
>TRBV6-1|.|TRBJ1-1|TRBD1
CASSSQGAGGTEAFF
TGTGCCAGCAGTTCACAGGGGGCTGGAGGCACTGAAGCTTTCTTT
>TRBV20-1|few|TRBJ1-3|.
CSASEGNTIYF
TGCAGTGCTAGTGAAGGAAACACCATATATTTT
>TRBV18|.|TRBJ1-2|.
CASSPPGGGSVYGYTF
TGTGCCAGCTCACCACCGGGCGGGGGATCCGTCTATGGCTACACCTTC
>TRBV30|.|TRBJ1-4|.
CAWSHDRNNEKLFF
TGTGCCTGGAGTCACGACAGGAATAATGAAAAACTGTTTTTT
>TRBV7-9|.|TRBJ1-3|.
CASSPTAGNTIYF
TGTGCCAGCAGTCCGACAGCTGGAAACACCATATATTTT
>TRBV11-3|.|TRBJ2-7|TRBD1
CASSRKQTGAYEQYF
TGTGCCAGCAGCCGCAAACAGACAGGGGCCTACGAGCAGTACTTC
>TRBV5-6|.|TRBJ2-7|TRBD2
CASSLALAGGEQYF
TGTGCCAGCAGCTTGGCACTAGCGGGAGGCGAGCAGTACTTC
>TRBV11-3|.|TRBJ1-2|.
CASSTRGAYGYTF
TGTGCCAGCAGTACCCGGGGGGCCTATGGCTACACCTTC
>TRBV6-4|.|TRBJ1-1|TRBD1
CASSESDRGEAFF
TGTGCCAGCAGTGAGTCGGACAGGGGTGAAGCTTTCTTT
>TRBV7-2|.|TRBJ2-3|TRBD2
CASSLLAGGQADTQYF
TGTGCCAGCAGCTTACTAGCGGGAGGGCAGGCAGATACGCAGTATTTT
>TRBV19|.|TRBJ1-2|.
CASSATPGLSTGYTF
TGTGCCAGTAGTGCGACGCCGGGACTGAGCACGGGCTACACCTTC